This TCR beta chain was identified in a study of blood T cells in healthy people across ages. The authors ran a second PCR of 7 to 11 cycles using a sample-barcoded 5' primer and a J-beta primer mix. Via MiXCR, TCRdb re-called the 5' RACE reads, giving one row per CDR3 protein. The sample yields roughly 930,000 distinct CDR3 sequences, 40% to 60% seen once. The individuals who served as donors were healthy Caucasians living in Russia, aged roughly 6 to 100. The CDR3 length is 13 residues. Germline assignment: CDR1 LGHNA and CDR2 YNFKEQ. Trimming pared 4 bases from V and 3 bases from J, leaving 8 bases between.

The rearrangement joins TRBV4-2 to TRBJ2-3; D gene unclear. This sequence was found in a man under 40 in good health. Sequencing input: blood. This CDR3 reads CASSPSDTDTQYF. The CDR3 DNA follows: TGTGCCAGCAGCCCGTCGGATACAGATACGCAGTATTTT.